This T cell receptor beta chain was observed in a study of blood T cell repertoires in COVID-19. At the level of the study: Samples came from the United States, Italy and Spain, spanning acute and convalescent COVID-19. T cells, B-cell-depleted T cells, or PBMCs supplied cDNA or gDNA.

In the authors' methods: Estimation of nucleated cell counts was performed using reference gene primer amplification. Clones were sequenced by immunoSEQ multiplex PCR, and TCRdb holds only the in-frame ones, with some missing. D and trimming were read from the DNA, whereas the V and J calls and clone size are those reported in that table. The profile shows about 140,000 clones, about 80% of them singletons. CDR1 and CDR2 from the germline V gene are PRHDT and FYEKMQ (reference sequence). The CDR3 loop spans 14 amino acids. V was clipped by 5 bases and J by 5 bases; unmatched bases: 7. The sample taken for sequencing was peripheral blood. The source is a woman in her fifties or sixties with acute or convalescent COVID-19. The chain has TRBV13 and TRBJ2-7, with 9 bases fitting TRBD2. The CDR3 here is CASSTSGGNDEQYF. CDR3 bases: TGTGCCAGCAGCACCAGCGGGGGGAATGACGAGCAGTACTTC. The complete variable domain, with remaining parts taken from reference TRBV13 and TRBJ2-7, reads AAGVIQSPRHLIKEKRETATLKCYPIPRHDTVYWYQQGPGQDPQFLISFYEKMQSDKGSIPDRFSAQQFSDYHSELNMSSLELGDSALYFCASSTSGGNDEQYFGPGTRLTVT.